This T cell receptor beta chain was profiled in a study of blood T cell repertoires in COVID-19. Whole-study context: From the United States, Italy and Spain came samples of acute and convalescent COVID-19. Sample material is recorded as cDNA or gDNA derived from T cells, B-cell-depleted T cells, or PBMCs.

As handled by the study authors: Estimation of nucleated cell counts relied on the amplification of reference gene primers. Sequenced by immunoSEQ multiplex PCR; TCRdb stores in-frame clones only, minus some. Clone size and V and J calls were adopted from that table, with D and trimming inferred from the DNA. Of 100,000 to 150,000 clones listed, more than 90% were seen once; the top ten hold approximately 3.7%. Material for sequencing was peripheral blood. This TCR derives from a man aged 50 to 59 with active COVID-19.

Written as DNA, the CDR3 is TGTGCCAGCAGCTCCCAACCGGGACAAGAGAACACTGAAGCTTTCTTT. This codes for CASSSQPGQENTEAFF. The chain employs TRBV6-2 or TRBV6-3 and TRBJ1-1, with D possibly matching TRBD1 (6 bases). This CDR3 has 16 amino acids. CDR1 and CDR2 from the germline V gene are MNHEY and SVGEGT. Trimming removed 6 bases from V and 1 base from J, with 18 bases in between.